Presented here are 19 T cell receptor beta chains from one specimen sequenced in a study of regulatory T cells in long-lasting Graves disease. The sample's time point: persistent/refractory GD, antithyroid drugs over 5 years with positive TRAb. Scientists built the TCR library using RNA that was extracted from PBMCs. Investigators prepared the TCR beta libraries by applying iRepertoire HTBI primers and Arm-PCR of CDR3 regions. TCRdb re-analysed the multiplex PCR reads in MiXCR, keeping a single row per CDR3 protein. This table has hundreds of thousands of distinct CDR3 sequences, around 20% appearing once. Sample: peripheral blood mononuclear cells (PBMCs), taken when the disease was refractory, from a patient treated with antithyroid drugs. These receptors all come from a female donor with Graves disease.

This clonotype was observed at least ten times. This chain links TRBV20-1 with TRBJ2-5; TRBD2 might be the D (5 bases). This CDR3 has 12 amino acids. V was pared by 4 bases and J by 3 bases, with 9 bases between. Germline assignment: CDR1 DFQATT and CDR2 SNEGSKA (reference sequence). The CDR3, as DNA: TGCAGTGCTACCACTAGGGAAGAGACCCAGTACTTC. This gives the protein CSATTREETQYF.

The chain uses TRBV6-1 and TRBJ2-7, with 10 positions matching TRBD1. J was trimmed by 1 base and V by 6 bases; bases with no gene match: 6. Germline loops: CDR1 MNHNS, CDR2 SASEGT. The CDR3 extends over 15 amino acids. The CDR3 spells CASRPGQGFSYEQYF. Written as DNA, the CDR3 is TGTGCCAGCAGACCGGGACAGGGGTTTTCCTACGAGCAGTACTTC.

This clonotype was found many times. The chain joins TRBV12-3 or TRBV12-4 to TRBJ2-5, with 8 bases lining up with TRBD2. The CDR3 contains 13 residues. The V segment lost 7 bases and the J segment 5 bases; nucleotides outside the gene matches: 6. The CDR3 sequence is CASTTGGIETQYF. In DNA, the CDR3 is TGTGCCAGCACGACGGGGGGGATTGAGACCCAGTACTTC.

This clonotype has only a few counts. CDR3 sequence (DNA): TGTGCCAGCAGTTTAGTGACCCCCCTTTCAGAGACCCAGTACTTC. Translated, it gives CASSLVTPLSETQYF. The genes are TRBV12-3 or TRBV12-4 and TRBJ2-5; D is unclear. The CDR3 length is 15 residues. The ends were cut back, 1 base at V and 4 bases at J, with 13 bases in the middle.

Many counts were recorded for this clonotype. The rearrangement links TRBV12-3 or TRBV12-4 to TRBJ1-5; 7 positions match TRBD1. The CDR3 totals 15 residues. V gave up 6 bases and J gave up 4 bases; unmatched junction bases: 9. In DNA, the CDR3 is TGTGCCAGCAGACCAGAGGGGGCTCCAAATCAGCCCCAGCATTTT. Translation: CASRPEGAPNQPQHF.

The CDR3 coding sequence is TGTGCCAGCAGCCGCGGACAGGGATTTTATGCTGAAGCTTTCTTT. Translation gives CASSRGQGFYAEAFF. This chain connects TRBV3-1 to TRBJ1-1; 8 bases align to TRBD1. The CDR3 is 15 residues long. Germline V gene sequence: CDR1 LGHDT, CDR2 YNNKEL (reference sequence). V gave up 4 bases and J gave up 6 bases; unmatched junction bases: 10.

This clonotype was seen ten or more times. The chain is built from TRBV3-1 and TRBJ2-2, with D possibly being TRBD1 (6 bases). CDR1 is LGHDT and CDR2 is YNNKEL in the germline V gene (reference sequence). V was shortened by 8 bases and J by 5 bases, with 15 bases between the two germline ends. This CDR3 spans 14 amino acids. CDR3 in amino acids: CASRETGRTGELFF. CDR3 nucleotide sequence: TGTGCCAGCCGGGAAACAGGGCGAACCGGGGAGCTGTTTTTT.

The rearrangement links TRBV20-1 to TRBJ2-7; no firm D call. The V gene lost 4 bases and the J gene lost 5 bases, with 12 bases spanning the gap. Germline CDR1 and CDR2: DFQATT and SNEGSKA (reference sequence). The CDR3 length is 12 residues. As DNA, the CDR3 is TGCAGTGCTACCGCGCATTCCCACGAGCAGTACTTC. Residues: CSATAHSHEQYF.

This clonotype was recorded a few times. The chain carries TRBV12-3 or TRBV12-4 and TRBJ2-5; possibly TRBD1 for D (5 bases). Between the trimmed V and J ends, which lost 4 bases and 5 bases, there was a span of 11 bases. This CDR3 has 13 amino acids. In DNA form, the CDR3 reads TGTGCCAGCAGTTGGGGCGTTGGGGAGACCCAGTACTTC. Protein sequence: CASSWGVGETQYF.

The chain uses TRBV28 and TRBJ1-2, with no clear D. Germline V gene sequence: CDR1 MDHEN, CDR2 SYDVKM. Between the trimmed V and J ends, which lost 5 bases and 8 bases, there was a span of 15 bases. CDR3 length: 13 residues. Here the CDR3 DNA reads TGTGCCAGCAGTCCTGGTGAGGTGAAGGGCTACACCTTC. Its protein product is CASSPGEVKGYTF.

This chain uses TRBV7-9 with TRBJ2-7; TRBD2 matches 9 bases. Trimming took 4 bases from V and 5 from J; bases not matched to a gene: 21. Germline V gene data show CDR1 as SEHNR and CDR2 as FQNEAQ (reference sequence). The CDR3 is made up of 19 amino acids. As DNA, the CDR3 is TGTGCCAGCAGCTCGGGGGGATTCACTGGCGGGAGGGCCCCCGACGAGCAGTACTTC. Residues: CASSSGGFTGGRAPDEQYF.

This clonotype was recorded many times. This rearrangement joins TRBV6-1 to TRBJ1-1; possibly TRBD1 for D (5 bases). V was trimmed by 5 bases and J by 7 bases, leaving 20 bases between them. The CDR3 totals 15 residues. CDR1 is MNHNS and CDR2 is SASEGT in the germline V gene. The CDR3 protein is CASSPRGADNDEAFF. The CDR3 nucleotides are TGTGCCAGCAGTCCACGTGGGGCTGACAATGATGAAGCTTTCTTT.

The gene calls are TRBV7-2 and TRBJ1-4, with 9 bases lining up with TRBD1. V gave up 2 bases and J gave up 0 bases; unmatched junction bases: 16. CDR1 is SGHTA and CDR2 is FQGNSA in the germline V gene. CDR3 length equals 21 residues. CDR3 sequence: CASSLRPPTGTGITTNEKLFF. CDR3 sequence (DNA): TGTGCCAGCAGCTTAAGACCCCCCACCGGGACAGGGATTACAACTAATGAAAAACTGTTTTTT.

This clonotype was detected ten times or more. This chain links TRBV7-2 with TRBJ1-5; TRBD1 aligns across 10 bases. This CDR3 region has 17 residues. Germline CDR1 reads SGHTA; CDR2 reads FQGNSA. The V segment lost 2 bases and the J segment 7 bases; nucleotides outside the gene matches: 11. CDR3 region: CASSLRTGTGVSQPQHF. CDR3 nucleotide sequence: TGTGCCAGCAGCTTAAGAACCGGGACAGGGGTAAGCCAGCCCCAGCATTTT.

This clonotype has ten or more counts. J is TRBJ1-5 and V is TRBV28; D remains ambiguous. The CDR3 spans 16 residues. The V gene lost 4 bases and the J gene lost 1 base, with 14 bases spanning the gap. Germline CDR1 is MDHEN and CDR2 is SYDVKM. CDR3 nucleotides: TGTGCCAGCAGTTGGGAAGGCTGGGTAAGCAATCAGCCCCAGCATTTT. Protein product: CASSWEGWVSNQPQHF.

This clonotype has a handful of counts. This chain links TRBV7-2 with TRBJ2-7, with 11 positions matching TRBD2. CDR3 length: 14 residues. V was pared by 5 bases and J by 6 bases, with 6 bases of the junction left unmatched. Germline V gene data show CDR1 as SGHTA and CDR2 as FQGNSA. The CDR3 DNA sequence: TGTGCCAGCAGCGTAGGACTAGCGGGTTTCGAGCAGTACTTC. Residues: CASSVGLAGFEQYF.

This chain connects TRBV4-1 to TRBJ2-2; TRBD2 matches 13 bases. The germline V gene has CDR1 MGHRA and CDR2 YSYEKL. CDR3 length equals 18 residues. Trimming cost V 4 bases and J 6 bases; bases outside gene matches: 11. CDR3 sequence (DNA): TGCGCCAGCAGCCCCCAACTAGCGGGGGGGCTCGAGGCCGGGGAGCTGTTTTTT. Residues: CASSPQLAGGLEAGELFF.

This clonotype was detected many times. This chain links TRBV7-9 with TRBJ1-3; a possible D gene is TRBD1 (5 bases). Germline CDR1 is SEHNR and CDR2 is FQNEAQ (reference sequence). The germline V and J ends were trimmed by 1 base and 0 bases, with 7 bases remaining between them. This CDR3 is 15 amino acids long. The CDR3 spells CASSLVGGSGNTIYF. In DNA, the CDR3 is TGTGCCAGCAGCTTAGTCGGGGGCTCTGGAAACACCATATATTTT.

The V and J genes are TRBV7-3 and TRBJ2-2; D ambiguous. The V end was cut by 2 bases, the J end by 5 bases, with 9 bases between. The CDR3 runs to 14 residues. Germline V CDR1 and CDR2: SGHTA, FQGTGA. CDR3 region: CASSLADGTGELFF. In nucleotides, the CDR3 is TGTGCCAGCAGCTTAGCGGACGGGACCGGGGAGCTGTTTTTT. Combining the CDR3 with reference TRBV7-3 and TRBJ2-2 gives the whole variable domain GAGVSQTPSNKVTEKGKYVELRCDPISGHTALYWYRQSLGQGPEFLIYFQGTGAADDSGLPNDRFFAVRPEGSVSTLKIQRTERGDSAVYLCASSLADGTGELFFGEGSRLTVL.